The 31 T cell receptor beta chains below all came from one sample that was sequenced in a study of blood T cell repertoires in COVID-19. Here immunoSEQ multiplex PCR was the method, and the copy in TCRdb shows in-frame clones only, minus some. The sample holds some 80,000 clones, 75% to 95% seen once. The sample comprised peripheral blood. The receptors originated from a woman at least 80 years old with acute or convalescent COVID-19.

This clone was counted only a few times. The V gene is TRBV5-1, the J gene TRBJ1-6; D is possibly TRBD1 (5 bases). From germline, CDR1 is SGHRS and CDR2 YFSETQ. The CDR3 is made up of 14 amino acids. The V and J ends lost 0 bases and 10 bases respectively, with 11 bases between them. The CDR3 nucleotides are TGCGCCAGCAGCTTGGAGGGGATGCGATCACCCCTCCACTTT. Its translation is CASSLEGMRSPLHF.

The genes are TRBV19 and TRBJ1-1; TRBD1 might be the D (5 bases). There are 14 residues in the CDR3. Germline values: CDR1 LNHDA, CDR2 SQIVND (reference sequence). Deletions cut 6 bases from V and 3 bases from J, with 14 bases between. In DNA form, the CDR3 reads TGTGCCAGTAGCGCAGTAGGAGGGGACACTGAAGCTTTCTTT. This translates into CASSAVGGDTEAFF.

Here the CDR3 DNA reads TGTGCCAGCAGCTCATACAGGGGACAAGGCTACACCTTC. Amino acid sequence: CASSSYRGQGYTF. This chain connects TRBV7-8 to TRBJ1-2; the match to TRBD1 covers 7 bases. CDR1 is SGHVS and CDR2 is FQNEAQ in the germline V gene. V dropped 4 bases and J dropped 8; count of bases not matched to a gene: 7. The CDR3 is 13 residues long.

Here the CDR3 DNA reads TGTGCCAGCAGCGCTCAGGGAGGGAATAATTCACCCCTCCACTTT. As protein: CASSAQGGNNSPLHF. The J gene is TRBJ1-6, the V gene TRBV7-3, with a possible D match to TRBD1 (5 bases). Germline CDR1 is SGHTA and CDR2 is FQGTGA. The ends were cut back, 5 bases at V and 5 bases at J, with 13 bases in the middle. This CDR3 spans 15 amino acids.

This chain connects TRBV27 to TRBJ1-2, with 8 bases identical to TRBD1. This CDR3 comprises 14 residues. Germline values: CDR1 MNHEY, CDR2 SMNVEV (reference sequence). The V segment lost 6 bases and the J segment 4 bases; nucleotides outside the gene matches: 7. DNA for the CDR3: TGTGCCAGCAGGCGGACAGGGTACATCTATGGCTACACCTTC. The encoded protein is CASRRTGYIYGYTF.

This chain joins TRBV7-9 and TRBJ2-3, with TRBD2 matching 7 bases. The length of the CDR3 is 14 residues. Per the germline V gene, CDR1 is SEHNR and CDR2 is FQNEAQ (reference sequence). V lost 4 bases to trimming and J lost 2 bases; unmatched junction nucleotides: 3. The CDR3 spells CASSSGLVTDTQYF. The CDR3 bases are TGTGCCAGCAGCTCCGGACTAGTCACAGATACGCAGTATTTT.

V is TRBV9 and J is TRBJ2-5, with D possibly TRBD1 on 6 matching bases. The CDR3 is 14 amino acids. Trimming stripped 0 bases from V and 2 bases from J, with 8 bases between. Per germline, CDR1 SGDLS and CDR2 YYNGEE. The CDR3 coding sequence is TGTGCCAGCAGCGTAGGGGGGCAGCAAGAGACCCAGTACTTC. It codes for CASSVGGQQETQYF.

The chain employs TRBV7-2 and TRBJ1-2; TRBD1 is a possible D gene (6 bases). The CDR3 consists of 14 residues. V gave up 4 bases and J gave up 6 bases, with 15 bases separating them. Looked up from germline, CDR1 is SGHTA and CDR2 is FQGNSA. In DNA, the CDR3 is TGTGCCAGCAGCTCCCTACAGGGAAATAATGGCTACACCTTC. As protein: CASSSLQGNNGYTF.

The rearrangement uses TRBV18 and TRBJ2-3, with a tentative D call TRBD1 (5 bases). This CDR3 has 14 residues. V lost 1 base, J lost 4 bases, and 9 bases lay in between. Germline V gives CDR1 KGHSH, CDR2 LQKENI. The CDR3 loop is CASSPQQGADTQYF. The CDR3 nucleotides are TGTGCCAGCTCACCACAGCAGGGCGCAGATACGCAGTATTTT.

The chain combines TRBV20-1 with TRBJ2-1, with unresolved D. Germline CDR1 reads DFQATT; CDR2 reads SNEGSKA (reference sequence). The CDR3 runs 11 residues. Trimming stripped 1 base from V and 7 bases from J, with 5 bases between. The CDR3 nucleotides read TGCAGTGCTAGAGGTTCAAATGAGCAGTTCTTC. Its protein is CSARGSNEQFF.

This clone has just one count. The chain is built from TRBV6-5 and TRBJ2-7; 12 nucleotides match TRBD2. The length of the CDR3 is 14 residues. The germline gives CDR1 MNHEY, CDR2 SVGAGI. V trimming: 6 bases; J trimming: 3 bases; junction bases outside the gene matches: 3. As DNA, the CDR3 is TGTGCCAGCAGGGGGGGACTAGCGGGCTACGAGCAGTACTTC. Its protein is CASRGGLAGYEQYF.

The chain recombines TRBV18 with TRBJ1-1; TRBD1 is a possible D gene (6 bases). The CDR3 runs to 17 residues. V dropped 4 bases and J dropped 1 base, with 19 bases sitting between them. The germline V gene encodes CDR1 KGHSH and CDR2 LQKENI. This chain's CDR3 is CASSLGTRGQGNTEAFF. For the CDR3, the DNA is TGTGCCAGCTCACTGGGGACACGGGGCCAGGGGAACACTGAAGCTTTCTTT.

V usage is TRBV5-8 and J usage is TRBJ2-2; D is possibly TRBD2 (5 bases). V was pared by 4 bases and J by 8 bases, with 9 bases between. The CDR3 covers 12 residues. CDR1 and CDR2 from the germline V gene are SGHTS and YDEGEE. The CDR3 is CASSQTRGELFF. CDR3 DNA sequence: TGTGCCAGCAGCCAAACTAGGGGGGAGCTGTTTTTT.

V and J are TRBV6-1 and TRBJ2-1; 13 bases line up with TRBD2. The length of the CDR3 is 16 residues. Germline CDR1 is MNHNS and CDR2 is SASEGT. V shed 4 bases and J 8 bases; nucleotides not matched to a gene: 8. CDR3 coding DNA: TGTGCCAGCAGTGCCCGGACTAGCGGGAGCCGGGATGAGCAGTTCTTC. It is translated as CASSARTSGSRDEQFF.

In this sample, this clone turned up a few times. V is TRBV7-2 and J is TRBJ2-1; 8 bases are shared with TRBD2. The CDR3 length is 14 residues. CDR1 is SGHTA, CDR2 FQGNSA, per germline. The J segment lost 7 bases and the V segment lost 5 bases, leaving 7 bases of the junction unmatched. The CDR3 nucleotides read TGTGCCAGCAGCGGGCGACTAGCGTGGAATGAGCAGTTCTTC. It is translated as CASSGRLAWNEQFF.

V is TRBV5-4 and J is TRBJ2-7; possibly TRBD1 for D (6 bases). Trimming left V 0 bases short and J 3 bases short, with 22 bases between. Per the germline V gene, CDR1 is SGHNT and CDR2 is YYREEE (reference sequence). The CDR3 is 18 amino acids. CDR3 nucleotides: TGTGCCAGCAGCTTGGATGGATACCTTTACAGGGCCAACTACGAGCAGTACTTC. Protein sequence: CASSLDGYLYRANYEQYF.

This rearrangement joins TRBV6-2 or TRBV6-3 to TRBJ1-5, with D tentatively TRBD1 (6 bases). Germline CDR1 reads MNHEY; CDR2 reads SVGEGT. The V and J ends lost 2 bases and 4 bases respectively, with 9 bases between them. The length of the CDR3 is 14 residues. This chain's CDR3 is CASSYGRGNQPQHF. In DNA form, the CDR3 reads TGTGCCAGCAGTTACGGGAGGGGGAATCAGCCCCAGCATTTT.

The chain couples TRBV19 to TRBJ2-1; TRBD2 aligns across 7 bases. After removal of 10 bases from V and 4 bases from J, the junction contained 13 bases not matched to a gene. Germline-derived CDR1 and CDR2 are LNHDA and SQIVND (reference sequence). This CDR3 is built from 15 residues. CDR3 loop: CATRPSGGGYNEQFF. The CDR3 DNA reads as TGTGCCACCCGGCCGAGTGGGGGGGGATACAATGAGCAGTTCTTC.

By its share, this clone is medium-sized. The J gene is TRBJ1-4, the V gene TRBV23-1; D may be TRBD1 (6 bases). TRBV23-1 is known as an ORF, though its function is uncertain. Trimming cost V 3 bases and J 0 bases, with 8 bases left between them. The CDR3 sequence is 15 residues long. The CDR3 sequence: CASSQSGATNEKLFF. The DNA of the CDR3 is TGCGCCAGCAGTCAGTCAGGGGCAACTAATGAAAAACTGTTTTTT.

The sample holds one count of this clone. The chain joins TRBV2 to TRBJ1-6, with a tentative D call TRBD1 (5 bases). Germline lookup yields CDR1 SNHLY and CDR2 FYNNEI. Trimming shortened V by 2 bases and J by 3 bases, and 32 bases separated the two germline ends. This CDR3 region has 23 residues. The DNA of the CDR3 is TGTGCCAGCAGTGAATCGGCTCCAGGGCCAGCCCCAATCTCTCCTTTCTATAATTCACCCCTCCACTTT. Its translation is CASSESAPGPAPISPFYNSPLHF.

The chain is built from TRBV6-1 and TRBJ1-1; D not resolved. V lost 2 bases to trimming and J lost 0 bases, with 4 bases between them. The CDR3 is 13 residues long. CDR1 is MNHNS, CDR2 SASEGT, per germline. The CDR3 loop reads CASSESVNTEAFF. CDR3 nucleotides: TGTGCCAGCAGTGAATCCGTGAACACTGAAGCTTTCTTT.

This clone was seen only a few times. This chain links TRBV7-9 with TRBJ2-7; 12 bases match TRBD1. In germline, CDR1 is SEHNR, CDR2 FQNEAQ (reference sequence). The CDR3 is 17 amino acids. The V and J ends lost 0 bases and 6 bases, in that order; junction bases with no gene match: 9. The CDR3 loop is CASSLALAGQGASEQYF. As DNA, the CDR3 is TGTGCCAGCAGCTTAGCCCTGGCGGGACAGGGGGCTAGCGAGCAGTACTTC.

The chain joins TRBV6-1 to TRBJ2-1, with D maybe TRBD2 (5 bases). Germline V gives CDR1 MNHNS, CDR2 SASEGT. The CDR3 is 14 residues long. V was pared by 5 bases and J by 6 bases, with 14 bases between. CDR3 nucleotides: TGTGCCAGCAGTCGCGGGCAGTTGGGCAATGAGCAGTTCTTC. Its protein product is CASSRGQLGNEQFF.

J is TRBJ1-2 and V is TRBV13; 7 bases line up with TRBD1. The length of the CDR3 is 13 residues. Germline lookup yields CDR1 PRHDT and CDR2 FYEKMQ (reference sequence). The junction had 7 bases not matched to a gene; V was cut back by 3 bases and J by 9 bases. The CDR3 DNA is TGTGCCAGCAGCTTTGGAAACAGGGGTAGCTACACCTTC. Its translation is CASSFGNRGSYTF.

CDR3 region: CASSPLAGGPKLEQFF. The DNA for the CDR3 is TGTGCCAGCAGCCCCTTAGCGGGAGGGCCGAAACTCGAGCAGTTCTTC. The chain uses TRBV4-2 and TRBJ2-1; 11 positions match TRBD2. CDR1 LGHNA and CDR2 YNFKEQ come from the germline V gene. V was clipped by 4 bases and J by 10 bases; unmatched bases: 12. The CDR3 length is 16 residues.

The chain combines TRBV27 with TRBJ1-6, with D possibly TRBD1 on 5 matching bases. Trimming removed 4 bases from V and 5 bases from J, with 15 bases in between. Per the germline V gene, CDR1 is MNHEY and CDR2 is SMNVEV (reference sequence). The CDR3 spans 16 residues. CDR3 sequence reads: CASSSGHRANNSPLHF. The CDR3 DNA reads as TGTGCCAGCAGTTCCGGACACCGAGCAAATAATTCACCCCTCCACTTT.

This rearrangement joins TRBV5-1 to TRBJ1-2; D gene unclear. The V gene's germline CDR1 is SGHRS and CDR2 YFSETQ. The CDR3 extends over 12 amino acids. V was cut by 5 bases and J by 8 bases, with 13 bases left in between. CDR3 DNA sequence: TGCGCCAGCAGTATCAAGTCGGGAGGCTACACCTTC. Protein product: CASSIKSGGYTF.

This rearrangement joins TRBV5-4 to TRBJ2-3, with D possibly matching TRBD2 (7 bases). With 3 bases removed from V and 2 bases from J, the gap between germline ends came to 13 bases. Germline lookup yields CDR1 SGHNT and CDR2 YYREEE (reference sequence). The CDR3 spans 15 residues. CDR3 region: CASSSGGGSTDTQYF. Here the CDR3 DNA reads TGTGCCAGCAGCTCGGGGGGCGGGTCCACAGATACGCAGTATTTT.

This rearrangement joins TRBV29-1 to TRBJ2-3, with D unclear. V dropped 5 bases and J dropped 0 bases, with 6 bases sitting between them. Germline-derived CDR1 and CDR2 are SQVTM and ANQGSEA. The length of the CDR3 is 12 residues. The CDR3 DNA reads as TGCAGCGTTCTCGGTAGCACAGATACGCAGTATTTT. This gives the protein CSVLGSTDTQYF.

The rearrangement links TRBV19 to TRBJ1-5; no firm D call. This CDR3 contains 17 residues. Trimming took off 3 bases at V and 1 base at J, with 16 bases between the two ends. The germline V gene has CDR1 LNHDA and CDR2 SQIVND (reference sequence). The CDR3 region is CASSMAWAPGSNQPQHF. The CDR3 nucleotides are TGTGCCAGTAGTATGGCCTGGGCGCCTGGCAGCAATCAGCCCCAGCATTTT.

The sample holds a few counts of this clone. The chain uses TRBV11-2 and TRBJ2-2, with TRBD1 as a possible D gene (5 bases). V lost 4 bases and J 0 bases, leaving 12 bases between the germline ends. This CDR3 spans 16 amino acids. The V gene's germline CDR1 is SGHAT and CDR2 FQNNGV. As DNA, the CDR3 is TGTGCCAGCAGCTCCAGGGAAGGACCGAACACCGGGGAGCTGTTTTTT. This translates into CASSSREGPNTGELFF.